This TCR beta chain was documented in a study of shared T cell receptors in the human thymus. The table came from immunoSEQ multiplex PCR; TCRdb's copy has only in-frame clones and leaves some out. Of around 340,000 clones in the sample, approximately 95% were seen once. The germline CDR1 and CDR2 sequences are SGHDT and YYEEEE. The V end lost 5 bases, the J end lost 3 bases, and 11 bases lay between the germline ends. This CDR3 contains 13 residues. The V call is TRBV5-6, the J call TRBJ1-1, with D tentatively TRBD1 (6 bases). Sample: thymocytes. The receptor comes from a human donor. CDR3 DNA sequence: TGTGCCAGCAGGGGCAGGGGAGACACTGAAGCTTTCTTT. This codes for CASRGRGDTEAFF.